This TCR beta chain was observed in a study of blood T cell repertoires in COVID-19. On the study more broadly: There were acute and convalescent COVID-19 samples, and they came from the United States, Italy and Spain.

V was pared by 4 bases and J by 2 bases, with 10 bases between. CDR1 and CDR2 (germline): SGHNT, YYREEE (reference sequence). The CDR3 sequence is 15 residues long. In the authors' workflow: Amplification of reference gene primers provided the estimated nucleated cell counts. Profiling relied on immunoSEQ multiplex PCR, and the TCRdb table lists in-frame clones only, not all of them. V, J and clone size were drawn from that table, and D and trimming were deduced from the DNA. The sample yields over 60,000 clones, 85% seen once. This rearrangement joins TRBV5-4 to TRBJ2-6; D is possibly TRBD2 (6 bases). The clonotype was recovered from a woman aged 80 or over with active or convalescent COVID-19. The sequenced sample consisted of peripheral blood. The CDR3 region has the DNA TGTGCCAGCAGCCCCGGGGGTGCTGGGGCCAACGTCCTGACTTTC. Translated, it gives CASSPGGAGANVLTF.